The source of this TCR beta chain is a study of T cells in localized non-small cell lung cancer. General study points: It was uninvolved adjacent lung that showed the highest T cell clonality, exceeding tumor. A higher density of T cells in blood coincided with extended overall survival. Since sequencing was restricted to only one region of the tumor, intratumor heterogeneity remains a possibility. Adjacent lung was found to contain a median approximately 50 of the top 100 tumor clones.

The germline CDR1 and CDR2 sequences are SGHKS and YYEKEE (reference sequence). The CDR3 is made up of 14 amino acids. Trimming stripped 3 bases from V and 7 bases from J, with 14 bases between. This clone has only a few counts. Its antigen remains unidentified. Sequenced by immunoSEQ multiplex PCR; TCRdb stores in-frame clones only, minus some. Among about 35,000 clones, roughly four fifths were seen once, and the ten largest hold roughly 17%. This sequence originates from a male donor at least 60 years old with stage III squamous cell lung carcinoma. The sample consisted of peripheral blood, taken before any cancer treatment. The V call is TRBV5-5, the J call TRBJ2-1; TRBD1 is a possible D gene (6 bases). In nucleotides, the CDR3 is TGTGCCAGCAGCTCCGGTACAAGGGGGAATGAGCAGTTCTTC. Translation: CASSSGTRGNEQFF.